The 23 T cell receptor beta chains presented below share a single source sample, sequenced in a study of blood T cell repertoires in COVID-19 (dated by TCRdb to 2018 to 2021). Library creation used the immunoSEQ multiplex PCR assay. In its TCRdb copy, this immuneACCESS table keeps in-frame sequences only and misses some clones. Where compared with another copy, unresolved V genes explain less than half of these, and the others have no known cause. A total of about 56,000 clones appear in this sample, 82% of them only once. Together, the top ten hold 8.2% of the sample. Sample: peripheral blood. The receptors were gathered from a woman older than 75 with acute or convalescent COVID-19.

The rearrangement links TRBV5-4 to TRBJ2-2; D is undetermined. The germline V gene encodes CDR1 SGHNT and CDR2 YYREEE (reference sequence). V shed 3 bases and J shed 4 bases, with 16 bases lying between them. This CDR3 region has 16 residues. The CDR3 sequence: CASSSQVSQVTGELFF. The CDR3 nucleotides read TGTGCCAGCAGCTCCCAGGTCTCTCAGGTCACCGGGGAGCTGTTTTTT.

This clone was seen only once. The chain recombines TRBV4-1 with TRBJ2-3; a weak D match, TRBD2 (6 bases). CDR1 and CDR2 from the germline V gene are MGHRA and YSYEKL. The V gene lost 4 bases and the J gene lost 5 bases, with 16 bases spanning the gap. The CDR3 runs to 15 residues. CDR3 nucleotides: TGCGCCAGCAGCCCCCGGACCCCGCGGGGAGATACGCAGTATTTT. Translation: CASSPRTPRGDTQYF.

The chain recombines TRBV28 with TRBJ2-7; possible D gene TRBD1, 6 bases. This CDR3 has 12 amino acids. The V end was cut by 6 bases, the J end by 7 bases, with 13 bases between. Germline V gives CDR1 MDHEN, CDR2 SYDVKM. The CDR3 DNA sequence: TGTGCCAGCAGCTCAGGGGTGTGGGAGCAGTACTTC. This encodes CASSSGVWEQYF.

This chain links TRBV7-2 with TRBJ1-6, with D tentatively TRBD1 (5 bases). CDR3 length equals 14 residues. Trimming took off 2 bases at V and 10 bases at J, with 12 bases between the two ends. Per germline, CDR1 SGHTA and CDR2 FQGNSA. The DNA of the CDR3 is TGTGCCAGCAGCTTAATGCAGGGTTTATCACCCCTCCACTTT. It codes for CASSLMQGLSPLHF.

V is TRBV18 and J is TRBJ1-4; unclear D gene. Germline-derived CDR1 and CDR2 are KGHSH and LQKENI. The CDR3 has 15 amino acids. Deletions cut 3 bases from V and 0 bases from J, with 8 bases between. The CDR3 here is CASSPQRATNEKLFF. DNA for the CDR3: TGTGCCAGCTCACCCCAGCGTGCAACTAATGAAAAACTGTTTTTT.

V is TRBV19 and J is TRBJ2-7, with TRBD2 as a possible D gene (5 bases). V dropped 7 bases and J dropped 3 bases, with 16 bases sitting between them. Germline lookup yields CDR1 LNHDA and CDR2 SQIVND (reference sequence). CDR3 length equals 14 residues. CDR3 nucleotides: TGTGCCAGTACCCCGGGAATTCACGGCTACGAGCAGTACTTC. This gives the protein CASTPGIHGYEQYF. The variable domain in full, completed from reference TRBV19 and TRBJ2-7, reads DGGITQSPKYLFRKEGQNVTLSCEQNLNHDAMYWYRQDPGQGLRLIYYSQIVNDFQKGDIAEGYSVSREKKESFPLTVTSAQKNPTAFYLCASTPGIHGYEQYFGPGTRLTVT.

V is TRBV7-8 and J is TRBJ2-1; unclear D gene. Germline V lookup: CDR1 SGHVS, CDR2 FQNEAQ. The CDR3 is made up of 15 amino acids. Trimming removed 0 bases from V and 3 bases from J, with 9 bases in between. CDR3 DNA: TGTGCCAGCAGCTTAGCGCAAGCGAACTACAATGAGCAGTTCTTC. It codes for CASSLAQANYNEQFF.

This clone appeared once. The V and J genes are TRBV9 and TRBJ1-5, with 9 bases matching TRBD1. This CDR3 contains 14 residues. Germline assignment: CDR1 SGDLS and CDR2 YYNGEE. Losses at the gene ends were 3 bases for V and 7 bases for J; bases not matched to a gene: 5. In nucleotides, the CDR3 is TGTGCCAGCAGCGCAGGGACAGGGAAGCAGCCCCAGCATTTT. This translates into CASSAGTGKQPQHF.

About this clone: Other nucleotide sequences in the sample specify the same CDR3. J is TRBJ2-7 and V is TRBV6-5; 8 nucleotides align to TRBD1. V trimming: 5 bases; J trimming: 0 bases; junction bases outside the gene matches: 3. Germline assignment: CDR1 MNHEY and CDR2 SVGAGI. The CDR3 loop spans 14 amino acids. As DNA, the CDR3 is TGTGCCAGCAGTCCCGGACAGGGCTCCTACGAGCAGTACTTC. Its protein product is CASSPGQGSYEQYF.

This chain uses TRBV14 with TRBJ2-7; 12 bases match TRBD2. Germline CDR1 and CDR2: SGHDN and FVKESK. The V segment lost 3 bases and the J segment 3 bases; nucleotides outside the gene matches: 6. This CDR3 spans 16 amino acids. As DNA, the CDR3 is TGTGCCAGCAGCCATGGAGGACTAGCGGGGTACTACGAGCAGTACTTC. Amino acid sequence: CASSHGGLAGYYEQYF.

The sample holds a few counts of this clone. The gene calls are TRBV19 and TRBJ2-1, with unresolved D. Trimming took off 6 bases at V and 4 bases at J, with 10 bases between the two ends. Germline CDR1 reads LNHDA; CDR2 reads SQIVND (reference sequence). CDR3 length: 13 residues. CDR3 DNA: TGTGCCAGTAGCCAAAACTTTTACAATGAGCAGTTCTTC. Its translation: CASSQNFYNEQFF. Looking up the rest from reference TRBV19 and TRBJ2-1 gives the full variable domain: DGGITQSPKYLFRKEGQNVTLSCEQNLNHDAMYWYRQDPGQGLRLIYYSQIVNDFQKGDIAEGYSVSREKKESFPLTVTSAQKNPTAFYLCASSQNFYNEQFFGPGTRLTVL.

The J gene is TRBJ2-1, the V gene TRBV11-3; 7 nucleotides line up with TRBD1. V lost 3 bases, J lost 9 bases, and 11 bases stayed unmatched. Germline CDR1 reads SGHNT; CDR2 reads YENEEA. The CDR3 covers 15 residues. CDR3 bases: TGTGCCAGCAGCTTTAGTGCGGACAGGCTGGGTGAGCAGTTCTTC. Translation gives CASSFSADRLGEQFF.

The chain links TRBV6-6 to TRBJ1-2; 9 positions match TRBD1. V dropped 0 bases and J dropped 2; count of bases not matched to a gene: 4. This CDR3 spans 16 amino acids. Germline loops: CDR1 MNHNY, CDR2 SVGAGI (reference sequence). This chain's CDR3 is CASSYSTGGQNYGYTF. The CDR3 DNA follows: TGTGCCAGCAGTTACTCTACAGGGGGCCAGAACTATGGCTACACCTTC.

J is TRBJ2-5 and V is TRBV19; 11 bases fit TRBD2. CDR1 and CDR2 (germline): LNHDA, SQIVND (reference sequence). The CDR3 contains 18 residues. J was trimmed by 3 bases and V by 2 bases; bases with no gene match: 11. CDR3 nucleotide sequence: TGTGCCAGTAGTATACGGGAACTAGCGGGGGTCCTCGAAGAGACCCAGTACTTC. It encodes CASSIRELAGVLEETQYF.

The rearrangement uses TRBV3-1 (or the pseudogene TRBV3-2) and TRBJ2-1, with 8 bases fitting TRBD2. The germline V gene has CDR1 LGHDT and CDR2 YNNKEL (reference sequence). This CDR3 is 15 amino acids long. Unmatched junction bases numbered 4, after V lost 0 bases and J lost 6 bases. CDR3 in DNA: TGTGCCAGCAGCCAAGATGCTCTAGCGGGCAATGAGCAGTTCTTC. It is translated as CASSQDALAGNEQFF.

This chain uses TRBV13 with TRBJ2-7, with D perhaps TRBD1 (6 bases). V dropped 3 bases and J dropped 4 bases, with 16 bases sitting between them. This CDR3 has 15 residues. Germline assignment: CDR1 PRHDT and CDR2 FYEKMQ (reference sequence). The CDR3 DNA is TGTGCCAGCAGCTTCTGGGACAAGGGTTTATACGAGCAGTACTTC. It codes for CASSFWDKGLYEQYF.

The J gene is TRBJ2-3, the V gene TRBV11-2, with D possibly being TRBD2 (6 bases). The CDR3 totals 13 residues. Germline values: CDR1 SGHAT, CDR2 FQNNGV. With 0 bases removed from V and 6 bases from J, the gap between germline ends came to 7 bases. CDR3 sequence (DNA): TGTGCCAGCAGCTTAGATCGGGGGGATACGCAGTATTTT. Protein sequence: CASSLDRGDTQYF.

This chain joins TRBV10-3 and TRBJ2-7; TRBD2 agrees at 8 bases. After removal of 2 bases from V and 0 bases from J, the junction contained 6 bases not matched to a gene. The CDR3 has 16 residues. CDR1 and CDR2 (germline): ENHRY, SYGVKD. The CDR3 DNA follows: TGTGCCATCAGTGAGAAAGCGGGAGTGAGCTCCTACGAGCAGTACTTC. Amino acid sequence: CAISEKAGVSSYEQYF.

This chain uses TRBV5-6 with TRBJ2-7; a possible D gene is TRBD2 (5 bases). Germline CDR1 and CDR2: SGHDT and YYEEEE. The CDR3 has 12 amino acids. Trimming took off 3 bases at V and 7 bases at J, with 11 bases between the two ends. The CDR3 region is CASSSGYREQYF. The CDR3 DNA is TGTGCCAGCAGCTCGGGGTACCGGGAGCAGTACTTC.

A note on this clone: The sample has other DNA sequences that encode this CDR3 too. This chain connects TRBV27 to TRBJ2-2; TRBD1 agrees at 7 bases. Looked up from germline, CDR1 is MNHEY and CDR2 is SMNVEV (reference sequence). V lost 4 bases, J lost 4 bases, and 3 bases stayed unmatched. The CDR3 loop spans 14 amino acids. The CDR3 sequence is CASSSYRGTGELFF. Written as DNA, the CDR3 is TGTGCCAGCAGTTCCTACAGGGGCACCGGGGAGCTGTTTTTT.

DNA for the CDR3: TGTGCCAGCAGCGCGAGACTAGCGGGAGGGCTCAATGAGCAGTTCTTC. Its protein product is CASSARLAGGLNEQFF. The chain joins TRBV9 to TRBJ2-1; 14 bases line up with TRBD2. Trimming removed 3 bases from V and 6 bases from J; junction bases left unmatched: 5. The germline V gene encodes CDR1 SGDLS and CDR2 YYNGEE. The CDR3 loop spans 16 amino acids.

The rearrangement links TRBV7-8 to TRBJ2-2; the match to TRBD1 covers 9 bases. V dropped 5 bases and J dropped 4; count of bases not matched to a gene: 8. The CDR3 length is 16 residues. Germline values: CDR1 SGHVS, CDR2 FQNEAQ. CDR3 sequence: CASSGPRGQGTGELFF. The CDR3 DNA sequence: TGTGCCAGCAGCGGACCTCGGGGACAGGGCACCGGGGAGCTGTTTTTT.

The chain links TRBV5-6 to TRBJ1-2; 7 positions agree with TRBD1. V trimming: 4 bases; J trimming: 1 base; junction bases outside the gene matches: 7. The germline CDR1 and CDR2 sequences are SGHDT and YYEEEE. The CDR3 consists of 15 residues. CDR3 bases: TGTGCCAGCAGCGCTCTGACAGGGAATAACTATGGCTACACCTTC. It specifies CASSALTGNNYGYTF.